The source of this T cell receptor (beta chain) is a study of primary melanoma T cells and metastatic recurrence (dated by TCRdb to 2018 to 2020). Background on the whole study: The cohort comprised about 200 primary melanomas of stage T2 to T4, with thickness greater than 1 mm. Whether T-cell fraction and T-cell repertoire clonality in primary melanoma tumors predicted patient outcome was tested in the study. The T-cell fraction measured by TCR beta sequencing was compared against progression-free survival as the clinical outcome. Histopathological grading of tumor-infiltrating lymphocytes was compared with the sequencing-derived T-cell fraction. What the authors observed across the whole study: Protection appeared to be conferred by a T-cell fraction above 20% regardless of ulceration status, mitotic rate or nodal disease. Adding T-cell fraction to tumor thickness reportedly improved progression-free survival prediction more than adding any other histopathological variable. Progression-free survival was reportedly predicted by the tumor T-cell fraction independently of age, mitotic rate, ulceration and thickness. An effective T-cell-mediated antitumor response in primary melanoma was framed by the authors only as a suggestion, not a demonstrated mechanism.

This clone was counted only a few times. It lacks a known antigen. Qualities for individual bases were not recorded, and no much larger clone is one base off. Each patient's primary melanoma had been surgically resected and was viewed as potentially curable, though still at risk of metastatic recurrence. V drops 4 bases and J drops 0 bases, leaving 9 bases in between. The CDR3 measures 15 amino acids from cysteine to phenylalanine. This entry keeps only the CDR3 DNA: 45 bases, framed from base 1. CDR1 and CDR2, per the germline V gene, are MNHGY and SAAAGT. The receptor library was made with the immunoSEQ multiplex PCR assay. Primary melanoma tumor tissue was subjected to high-throughput sequencing of the T-cell receptor beta chain. In the source study's methods: TCRB CDR3 sharing between samples and the distribution of insertions and deletions were included in the repertoire analyses. The predictive value of the T-cell fraction was ranked against histopathological variables by a gradient-boosted model. Drawn from immuneACCESS, this table holds only the in-frame rearrangements with V and J called that TCRdb kept. Clones are partly lost; checked studies trace under half to an unresolved V gene and leave the rest unexplained. V, J and clone size are taken as reported in that table, and D and trimming were inferred from the DNA itself. The sample's own table lists under 40 clones.

The chain uses TRBV6-8 and TRBJ2-2, with TRBD1 as a weak D call on 5 bases. The sequenced material came from melanoma tumor tissue. The clonotype was recovered from a human donor with melanoma. The CDR3: CASSFRQPNTGELFF. DNA sequence: TGTGCCAGCAGTTTTCGACAGCCGAACACCGGGGAGCTGTTTTTT.